A selection of T cell receptor beta chains follows, all from one sample in a study of cytomegalovirus exposure and HLA in healthy donors. Assay: immunoSEQ multiplex PCR; the TCRdb copy retains only in-frame clones and omits some. The sample holds about 240,000 clones; 87% are singletons and the top ten take 2.6%. Source material: PBMCs. These receptors were collected from a man aged 18 to 35 in good health and CMV-seronegative. Both conserved end residues are part of each CDR3. The D gene is left open where the match is weak. The size entry is marked missing in some rows and otherwise reads once, few, many or a size class.

v_gene: TRBV5-1
abundance: NA
j_gene: TRBJ2-3
d_gene: TRBD2
CDR3aa: CASSSASGGLFTDTQYF
CDR3nt: TGCGCCAGCAGCTCCGCTAGCGGGGGCCTTTTCACAGATACGCAGTATTTT

v_gene: TRBV7-3
abundance: NA
j_gene: TRBJ2-1
d_gene: NA
CDR3aa: CASSPRPLEQFF
CDR3nt: TGTGCCAGCAGCCCTCGTCCCCTTGAGCAGTTCTTC

v_gene: TRBV28
abundance: NA
j_gene: TRBJ2-1
d_gene: TRBD2
CDR3aa: CASSLFLAGGDEQFF
CDR3nt: TGTGCCAGCAGTTTATTTCTAGCGGGGGGAGATGAGCAGTTCTTC

v_gene: TRBV28
abundance: NA
j_gene: TRBJ1-5
d_gene: NA
CDR3aa: CASIPTSGGEQPQHF
CDR3nt: TGTGCCAGCATCCCAACTTCCGGGGGGGAACAGCCCCAGCATTTT

v_gene: TRBV25-1
abundance: NA
j_gene: TRBJ1-2
d_gene: NA
CDR3aa: CASRQDYRGGYTF
CDR3nt: TGTGCCAGCAGACAGGACTATCGGGGAGGCTACACCTTC

v_gene: TRBV28
abundance: NA
j_gene: TRBJ1-5
d_gene: NA
CDR3aa: CASSTKPWSQPQHF
CDR3nt: TGTGCCAGCAGTACTAAACCCTGGTCTCAGCCCCAGCATTTT

v_gene: TRBV4-2
abundance: NA
j_gene: TRBJ1-1
d_gene: NA
CDR3aa: CASSQEEGTEAFF
CDR3nt: TGTGCCAGCAGCCAAGAGGAGGGCACTGAAGCTTTCTTT

v_gene: TRBV6-1
abundance: NA
j_gene: TRBJ2-7
d_gene: TRBD1
CDR3aa: CASSEPPGTGGYEQYF
CDR3nt: TGTGCCAGCAGTGAACCCCCCGGGACAGGGGGCTACGAGCAGTACTTC

v_gene: TRBV5-8
abundance: NA
j_gene: TRBJ2-7
d_gene: NA
CDR3aa: CASSLSPVGEQYF
CDR3nt: TGTGCCAGCAGCTTGTCCCCCGTCGGCGAGCAGTACTTC

v_gene: TRBV5-8
abundance: NA
j_gene: TRBJ1-4
d_gene: NA
CDR3aa: CASSLGIQGKNEKLFF
CDR3nt: TGTGCCAGCAGCTTGGGGATACAGGGAAAGAATGAAAAACTGTTTTTT

v_gene: TRBV27
abundance: NA
j_gene: TRBJ1-2
d_gene: TRBD1
CDR3aa: CASRFDRGARTAYGYTF
CDR3nt: TGTGCCAGCAGATTCGACAGGGGGGCACGGACGGCATATGGCTACACCTTC

v_gene: TRBV19
abundance: NA
j_gene: TRBJ2-2
d_gene: NA
CDR3aa: CATAQGYTGELFF
CDR3nt: TGTGCCACCGCACAGGGATACACCGGGGAGCTGTTTTTT

v_gene: TRBV30
abundance: once
j_gene: TRBJ2-1
d_gene: TRBD2
CDR3aa: CAWTVSASGSDEQFF
CDR3nt: TGTGCCTGGACCGTATCGGCTAGCGGGAGCGATGAGCAGTTCTTC

v_gene: TRBV4-1
abundance: NA
j_gene: TRBJ1-2
d_gene: NA
CDR3aa: CASSRPTETYGYTF
CDR3nt: TGCGCCAGCAGCCGCCCGACAGAGACCTATGGCTACACCTTC

v_gene: TRBV5-8
abundance: NA
j_gene: TRBJ1-5
d_gene: NA
CDR3aa: CASSLSGEGPQHF
CDR3nt: TGTGCCAGCAGCTTATCAGGGGAAGGGCCCCAGCATTTT

v_gene: TRBV28
abundance: NA
j_gene: TRBJ2-4
d_gene: TRBD2
CDR3aa: CASSVLAGAGAKNIQYF
CDR3nt: TGTGCCAGCAGTGTTCTAGCGGGAGCGGGTGCCAAAAACATTCAGTACTTC

v_gene: TRBV6-5
abundance: NA
j_gene: TRBJ2-3
d_gene: NA
CDR3aa: CASSYSPGGTDTQYF
CDR3nt: TGTGCCAGCAGTTACTCTCCAGGGGGCACAGATACGCAGTATTTT

v_gene: TRBV5-4
abundance: NA
j_gene: TRBJ2-7
d_gene: TRBD2
CDR3aa: CASSPGTSGGLYEQYF
CDR3nt: TGTGCCAGCAGCCCTGGGACTAGCGGGGGACTTTACGAGCAGTACTTC

v_gene: TRBV9
abundance: NA
j_gene: TRBJ2-2
d_gene: NA
CDR3aa: CASSRVAGELFF
CDR3nt: TGTGCCAGCAGCAGAGTGGCCGGGGAGCTGTTTTTT

v_gene: TRBV9
abundance: NA
j_gene: TRBJ2-3
d_gene: TRBD2
CDR3aa: CASKRGLSDTQYF
CDR3nt: TGTGCCAGCAAGCGGGGGCTATCAGATACGCAGTATTTT

v_gene: TRBV27
abundance: many
j_gene: TRBJ1-1
d_gene: NA
CDR3aa: CATHGGTEAFF
CDR3nt: TGTGCCACCCACGGGGGCACTGAAGCTTTCTTT

v_gene: TRBV5-4
abundance: few
j_gene: TRBJ2-7
d_gene: NA
CDR3aa: CASSLASYEQYF
CDR3nt: TGTGCCAGCAGCTTGGCTTCCTACGAGCAGTACTTC

v_gene: TRBV5-1
abundance: NA
j_gene: TRBJ2-2
d_gene: NA
CDR3aa: CASSFYKGVDGELFF
CDR3nt: TGCGCCAGCAGCTTCTATAAGGGAGTAGACGGGGAGCTGTTTTTT

v_gene: TRBV6-5
abundance: NA
j_gene: TRBJ1-2
d_gene: TRBD1
CDR3aa: CASSYYRDSDYGYTF
CDR3nt: TGTGCCAGCAGTTATTACCGGGACAGTGACTATGGCTACACCTTC

v_gene: TRBV7-9
abundance: NA
j_gene: TRBJ2-1
d_gene: NA
CDR3aa: CASSLDFQNEQFF
CDR3nt: TGTGCCAGCAGCCTAGACTTCCAAAATGAGCAGTTCTTC

v_gene: TRBV7-9
abundance: NA
j_gene: TRBJ2-3
d_gene: TRBD2
CDR3aa: CASSLAGGGALYF
CDR3nt: TGTGCCAGCAGCTTAGCTGGCGGGGGGGCTCTGTATTTT

v_gene: TRBV5-1
abundance: NA
j_gene: TRBJ2-5
d_gene: TRBD2
CDR3aa: CASSQGLAFETQYF
CDR3nt: TGCGCCAGCAGCCAGGGACTAGCGTTTGAGACCCAGTACTTC

v_gene: TRBV19
abundance: NA
j_gene: TRBJ2-1
d_gene: NA
CDR3aa: CASSIQGSTNEQFF
CDR3nt: TGTGCCAGTAGTATACAAGGGAGTACCAATGAGCAGTTCTTC

v_gene: TRBV2
abundance: few
j_gene: TRBJ1-2
d_gene: NA
CDR3aa: CASSEYENRKFHF
CDR3nt: TGTGCCAGCAGTGAATACGAGAACAGGAAATTTCACTTC

v_gene: TRBV5-4
abundance: NA
j_gene: TRBJ2-3
d_gene: TRBD1
CDR3aa: CASSLAGTDTDTQYF
CDR3nt: TGTGCCAGCAGCCTCGCTGGGACAGACACAGATACGCAGTATTTT

v_gene: TRBV5-6
abundance: NA
j_gene: TRBJ2-3
d_gene: TRBD2
CDR3aa: CASTYRPGEGRDTQYF
CDR3nt: TGTGCCAGCACCTATAGGCCGGGGGAGGGGCGAGATACGCAGTATTTT

v_gene: TRBV30
abundance: NA
j_gene: TRBJ2-4
d_gene: TRBD2
CDR3aa: CAWTLGGLAGVWAKNIQYF
CDR3nt: TGTGCCTGGACCTTGGGGGGACTAGCGGGAGTCTGGGCCAAAAACATTCAGTACTTC

v_gene: TRBV29-1
abundance: NA
j_gene: TRBJ2-7
d_gene: TRBD2
CDR3aa: CSVRYGGAPSGRNEQYF
CDR3nt: TGCAGCGTGCGTTACGGTGGAGCCCCTAGCGGGAGAAACGAGCAGTACTTC

v_gene: TRBV5-5
abundance: NA
j_gene: TRBJ2-4
d_gene: NA
CDR3aa: CASSLLIAKNIQYF
CDR3nt: TGTGCCAGCAGTTTATTAATAGCCAAAAACATTCAGTACTTC

v_gene: TRBV5-1
abundance: NA
j_gene: TRBJ2-4
d_gene: NA
CDR3aa: CASSATQGHIQYF
CDR3nt: TGCGCCAGCAGCGCAACGCAGGGGCACATTCAGTACTTC

v_gene: TRBV4-1
abundance: NA
j_gene: TRBJ2-2
d_gene: TRBD1
CDR3aa: CASSKQGDAGELFF
CDR3nt: TGCGCCAGCAGCAAACAGGGGGATGCCGGGGAGCTGTTTTTT

v_gene: TRBV4-3
abundance: NA
j_gene: TRBJ2-7
d_gene: NA
CDR3aa: CASSQDTIYEQYF
CDR3nt: TGCGCCAGCAGCCAAGATACAATCTACGAGCAGTACTTC

v_gene: TRBV5-1
abundance: many
j_gene: TRBJ1-1
d_gene: NA
CDR3aa: CASSLGKQDEAFF
CDR3nt: TGCGCCAGCAGCTTGGGGAAACAGGATGAAGCTTTCTTT

v_gene: TRBV4-3
abundance: NA
j_gene: TRBJ2-1
d_gene: NA
CDR3aa: CASSQQVIVSGDSYNEQFF
CDR3nt: TGCGCCAGCAGCCAACAAGTGATCGTATCGGGGGACTCCTACAATGAGCAGTTCTTC